These T cell receptor beta chains were read from a single sample in a study of cytomegalovirus exposure and HLA in healthy donors. The assay was immunoSEQ multiplex PCR, and TCRdb's table has in-frame clones only and misses some. Of 150,000 to 200,000 clones in the sample, more than 80% were seen once. Input material: PBMCs. The receptor set was obtained from a man aged 18-30 years in good health and CMV-seronegative. CDR3s include the opening cysteine and the closing phenylalanine or tryptophan.

>TRBV10-1|-
CASSEPGQSEQYF
>TRBV4-1|TRBJ1-4
CASSQSPGEEKKLFF
>TRBV7-2|TRBJ1-5
CASSFPGGDQPQHF
>TRBV6-5|TRBJ2-7
CASSRIGGDEQYF
>TRBV6-1|TRBJ2-2
CASSPGHDTGELFF
>TRBV6-5|TRBJ2-7
CASSLLYGQGVQYF
>TRBV7-9|TRBJ2-7
CASSLYSYEQYF
>TRBV7-6|TRBJ1-2
CASSPGVGYTF
>TRBV27|TRBJ2-7
CASSLNGLYAEQYF
>TRBV28|TRBJ1-5
CASSFDRTGLSQPQHF
>TRBV2|TRBJ2-3
CASSRTGNTDTQYF
>TRBV28|TRBJ2-7
CASSLGAGEQYF
>TRBV7-9|TRBJ1-1
CASSLTRGEAFF
>TRBV27|TRBJ2-7
CASSRRELRGREQYF
>TRBV7-9|TRBJ1-1
CASSPDIYTEAFF
>TRBV18|TRBJ1-2
CASSPRDRGVTF
>TRBV5-1|TRBJ2-3
CASSLGQGRNTDTQYF
>TRBV12-5|TRBJ2-1
CASGLPRRAFDEQFF
>TRBV9|TRBJ2-2
CASSLQSAGELFF
>TRBV19|TRBJ1-2
CATNLQGWGLNYGYTF
>TRBV6-1|TRBJ2-7
CASSEGLGSGGFEQYF